A single sample is the source of the 12 T cell receptor beta chains below, sequenced in a study of blood T cell repertoires in COVID-19. Libraries were prepared by immunoSEQ multiplex PCR; TCRdb keeps only in-frame clonotypes and omits some of them. This sample has some 78,000 clones; 86% occur once, and the top ten carry roughly 4.5%. Input material: peripheral blood. These receptors all stem from a man aged 45-65 years with active or convalescent COVID-19.

V usage is TRBV28 and J usage is TRBJ1-4, with D possibly being TRBD1 (6 bases). This CDR3 has 15 residues. CDR1 and CDR2 from the germline V gene are MDHEN and SYDVKM. Trimming stripped 5 bases from V and 3 bases from J, with 13 bases between. CDR3 sequence reads: CASSTRGGANEKLFF. The CDR3 coding sequence is TGTGCCAGCAGTACCCGAGGGGGGGCTAATGAAAAACTGTTTTTT. Looking up the rest from reference TRBV28 and TRBJ1-4 gives the full variable domain: DVKVTQSSRYLVKRTGEKVFLECVQDMDHENMFWYRQDPGLGLRLIYFSYDVKMKEKGDIPEGYSVSREKKERFSLILESASTNQTSMYLCASSTRGGANEKLFFGSGTQLSVL.

The rearrangement uses TRBV7-8 and TRBJ2-1; D not certain. The V and J ends lost 4 bases and 9 bases respectively, with 10 bases between them. The CDR3 is 12 amino acids. Germline-derived CDR1 and CDR2 are SGHVS and FQNEAQ. CDR3 residues: CASSSVRGEQFF. The CDR3, as DNA: TGTGCCAGCAGCTCAGTGAGAGGTGAGCAGTTCTTC.

V and J are TRBV6-2 or TRBV6-3 and TRBJ1-6; D is unresolved. V dropped 4 bases and J dropped 10 bases, with 14 bases sitting between them. The CDR3 is made up of 14 amino acids. CDR1 MNHEY and CDR2 SVGEGT come from the germline V gene. The CDR3 reads CASSLLGAGSPLHF. CDR3 DNA: TGTGCCAGCAGTTTGTTGGGCGCCGGATCACCCCTCCACTTT.

The V call is TRBV6-1, the J call TRBJ2-7, with TRBD1 as a possible D gene (6 bases). The CDR3 extends over 17 amino acids. V was clipped by 2 bases and J by 2 bases, with 19 bases between them. Germline V gives CDR1 MNHNS, CDR2 SASEGT. The DNA for the CDR3 is TGTGCCAGCAGTGAAATAGACCGGGACACACTGACCTACGAGCAGTACGTC. Its protein product is CASSEIDRDTLTYEQYV.

The chain combines TRBV15 with TRBJ2-3, with 9 bases lining up with TRBD1. This CDR3 spans 16 amino acids. The ends lost 1 base at V and 4 bases at J; junction bases unmatched: 6. Germline CDR1 is LNHNV and CDR2 is YYDKDF (reference sequence). CDR3 DNA: TGTGCCACCAGCAGAGTAGGGACAGGGTTGTCAGATACGCAGTATTTT. This encodes CATSRVGTGLSDTQYF.

In its sample, this clone was seen once. The V gene is TRBV7-2, the J gene TRBJ1-3; D may be TRBD1 (5 bases). CDR3 length equals 16 residues. The V gene's germline CDR1 is SGHTA and CDR2 FQGNSA. V dropped 3 bases and J dropped 7 bases, with 19 bases sitting between them. CDR3 protein: CASSLSVGLAQNTIYF. CDR3 nucleotides: TGTGCCAGCAGCTTGAGCGTGGGACTGGCCCAGAACACCATATATTTT.

The V gene is TRBV6-5, the J gene TRBJ2-7; weak D call: TRBD2 (6 bases). Looked up from germline, CDR1 is MNHEY and CDR2 is SVGAGI. Deletions cut 6 bases from V and 2 bases from J, with 14 bases between. The CDR3 is 14 residues long. CDR3 residues: CASRTEEGTYEQYF. For the CDR3, the DNA is TGTGCCAGCAGAACTGAGGAGGGGACCTACGAGCAGTACTTC.

V usage is TRBV10-3 and J usage is TRBJ2-6, with TRBD1 matching 10 bases. Germline CDR1 is ENHRY and CDR2 is SYGVKD. CDR3 size: 19 residues. V lost 0 bases and J lost 2; bases outside the gene matches: 7. This CDR3 reads CAISESEGQGGPGANVLTF. For the CDR3, the DNA is TGTGCCATCAGTGAGTCCGAAGGACAGGGGGGCCCTGGGGCCAACGTCCTGACTTTC.

The J gene is TRBJ1-2, the V gene TRBV10-2; D might be TRBD1 (6 bases). V was shortened by 8 bases and J by 7 bases, with 14 bases between the two germline ends. CDR3 length equals 12 residues. Germline lookup yields CDR1 WSHSY and CDR2 SAAADI. The CDR3: CASGEGGGGYTF. CDR3 DNA: TGCGCCAGCGGCGAAGGGGGTGGTGGCTACACCTTC.

V gene TRBV2 combines with J gene TRBJ1-5, with 7 bases identical to TRBD1. V lost 2 bases and J lost 6; bases outside the gene matches: 10. Germline V gene data show CDR1 as SNHLY and CDR2 as FYNNEI. CDR3 size: 16 residues. The CDR3 is CASSEQRQGGGQPQHF. The CDR3 DNA reads TGTGCCAGCAGTGAACAGAGGCAGGGGGGAGGTCAGCCCCAGCATTTT.

This clone was detected only once. The chain uses TRBV18 and TRBJ1-3, with D possibly being TRBD1 (5 bases). This CDR3 is built from 17 residues. CDR1 and CDR2 from the germline V gene are KGHSH and LQKENI. V lost 2 bases, J lost 0 bases, and 14 bases lay in between. This CDR3 is CASSPSTARNSGNTIYF. In DNA form, the CDR3 reads TGTGCCAGCTCACCATCGACAGCTAGAAACTCTGGAAACACCATATATTTT.

The chain couples TRBV5-5 to TRBJ1-4, with 10 bases identical to TRBD1. CDR1 SGHKS and CDR2 YYEKEE come from the germline V gene (reference sequence). V shed 5 bases and J 5 bases; nucleotides not matched to a gene: 9. The CDR3 length is 16 residues. CDR3 protein: CASRPGQGIRNEKLFF. CDR3 nucleotides: TGTGCCAGCAGGCCGGGACAGGGGATTAGAAATGAAAAACTGTTTTTT.